This T cell receptor beta chain was observed in a study of blood T cell repertoires in COVID-19. Here immunoSEQ multiplex PCR was the method, and the copy in TCRdb shows in-frame clones only, minus some. The data hold 150,000 to 250,000 clones, with about 85% observed a single time. J gave up 6 bases and V 3 bases, and 2 bases lay outside the gene matches. CDR3 length: 13 amino acids. Cohort allocation depended upon clinical history that participants reported. Material: PBMCs or T cells enriched from blood (not recorded which). This clonotype originated in a woman in her 30s who had recovered from COVID-19. V gene TRBV12-3 or TRBV12-4 combines with J gene TRBJ1-1; 9 bases map to TRBD1. Written as DNA, the CDR3 is TGTGCCAGCAGTTTGGGGACAGGGTCTGAAGCTTTCTTT. Protein product: CASSLGTGSEAFF.